This TCR beta chain was identified during a study of blood T cell repertoires in COVID-19. Per the original data handling: Amplification of reference gene primers provided the estimated nucleated cell counts. Repertoires were generated with immunoSEQ multiplex PCR, while TCRdb's copy carries only in-frame clones and drops some. Clone size and the V and J calls come from that table; the DNA yielded D and trimming. Seen here are about 140,000 clones, approximately 84% observed once, and the top ten hold 4.5% to 5.5%. The CDR3 is made up of 13 amino acids. Between the trimmed V and J ends, which lost 4 bases and 1 base, there was a span of 10 bases. Germline V lookup: CDR1 GTSNPN, CDR2 SVGIG (reference sequence).

This receptor was taken from a man in his forties or fifties with acute COVID-19. This chain connects TRBV30 to TRBJ1-2; D remains unclear. Sequencing was performed on PBMCs or T cells enriched from blood (not recorded which). CDR3 amino acids: CAWNPGINYGYTF. CDR3 coding DNA: TGTGCCTGGAACCCGGGAATTAACTATGGCTACACCTTC. The complete variable domain, with remaining parts taken from reference TRBV30 and TRBJ1-2, reads SQTIHQWPATLVQPVGSPLSLECTVEGTSNPNLYWYRQAAGRGLQLLFYSVGIGQISSEVPQNLSASRPQDRQFILSSKKLLLSDSGFYLCAWNPGINYGYTFGSGTRLTVV.